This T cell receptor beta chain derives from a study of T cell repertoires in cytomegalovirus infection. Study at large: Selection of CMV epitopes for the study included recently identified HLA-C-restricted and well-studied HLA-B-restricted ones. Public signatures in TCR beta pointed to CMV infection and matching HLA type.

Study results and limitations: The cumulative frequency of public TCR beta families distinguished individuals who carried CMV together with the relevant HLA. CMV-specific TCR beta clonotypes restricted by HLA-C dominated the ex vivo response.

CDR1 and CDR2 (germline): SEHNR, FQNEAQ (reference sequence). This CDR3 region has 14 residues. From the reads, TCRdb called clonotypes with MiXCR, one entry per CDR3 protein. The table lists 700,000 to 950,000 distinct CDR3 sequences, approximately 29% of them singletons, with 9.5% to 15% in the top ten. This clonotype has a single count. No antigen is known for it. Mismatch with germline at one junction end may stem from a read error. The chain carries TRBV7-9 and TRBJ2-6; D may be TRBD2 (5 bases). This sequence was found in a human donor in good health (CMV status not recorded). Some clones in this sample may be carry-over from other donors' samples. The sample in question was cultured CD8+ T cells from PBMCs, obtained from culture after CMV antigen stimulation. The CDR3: CASDGVSGTNVLTF. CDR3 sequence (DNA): TGTGCCAGCGACGGGGTCTCTGGGACCAACGTCCTGACTTTC. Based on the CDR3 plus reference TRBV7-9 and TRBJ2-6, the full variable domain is DTGVSQNPRHKITKRGQNVTFRCDPISEHNRLYWYRQTLGQGPEFLTYFQNEAQLEKSRLLSDRFSAERPKGSFSTLEIQRTEQGDSAMYLCASDGVSGTNVLTFGAGSRLTVL.